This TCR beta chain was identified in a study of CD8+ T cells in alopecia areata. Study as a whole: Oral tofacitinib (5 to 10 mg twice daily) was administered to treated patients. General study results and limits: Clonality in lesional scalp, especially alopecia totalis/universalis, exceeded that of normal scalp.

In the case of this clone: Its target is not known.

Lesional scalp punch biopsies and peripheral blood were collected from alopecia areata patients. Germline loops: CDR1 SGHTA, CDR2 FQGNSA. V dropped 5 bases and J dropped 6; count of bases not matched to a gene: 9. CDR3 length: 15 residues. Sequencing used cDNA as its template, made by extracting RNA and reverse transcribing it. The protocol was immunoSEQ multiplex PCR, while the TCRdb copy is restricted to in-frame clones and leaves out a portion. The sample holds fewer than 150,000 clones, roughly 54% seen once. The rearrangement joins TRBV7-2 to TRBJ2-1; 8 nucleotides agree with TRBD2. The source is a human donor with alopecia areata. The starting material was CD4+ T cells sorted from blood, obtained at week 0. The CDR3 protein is CASSPPAGGLNEQFF. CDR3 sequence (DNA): TGTGCCAGCAGCCCCCCGGCGGGAGGTCTCAATGAGCAGTTCTTC.